These 12 T cell receptor beta chains share one sample of origin, sequenced in a study of blood T cell repertoires in COVID-19. TCRdb's table, derived via immunoSEQ multiplex PCR, lists solely in-frame clones and lacks some. The data show about 45,000 clones, 80% seen once. The source material was peripheral blood. The receptor set was obtained from a man in his 70s with acute or convalescent COVID-19.

This chain joins TRBV3-1 (or the pseudogene TRBV3-2) and TRBJ2-3; 10 positions match TRBD1. In germline, CDR1 is LGHDT, CDR2 YNNKEL (reference sequence). The CDR3 is 16 amino acids. Unmatched junction bases numbered 11, after V lost 4 bases and J lost 7 bases. CDR3: CASSPGTGTGVYTQYF. The CDR3 nucleotides read TGTGCCAGCAGCCCTGGGACGGGGACAGGGGTGTATACGCAGTATTTT.

The chain recombines TRBV4-3 with TRBJ1-4; 7 positions match TRBD1. The V segment lost 2 bases and the J segment 10 bases; nucleotides outside the gene matches: 13. CDR1 is LGHNA, CDR2 YSLEER, per germline. The CDR3 consists of 16 residues. The CDR3 sequence: CASSQPGGQAGGKLFF. In DNA, the CDR3 is TGCGCCAGCAGCCAACCAGGGGGGCAGGCGGGTGGAAAACTGTTTTTT.

The CDR3 region has the DNA TGTGCCAGCAGCCCGATGACGCGCGGGGGGGCGGCAGATACGCAGTATTTT. Protein product: CASSPMTRGGAADTQYF. The genes are TRBV7-8 and TRBJ2-3; TRBD2 matches 9 bases. From germline, CDR1 is SGHVS and CDR2 FQNEAQ. The CDR3 has 17 residues. V lost 5 bases and J lost 4; bases outside the gene matches: 13.

This clone has just one count. The chain recombines TRBV5-1 with TRBJ2-2; possibly TRBD1 for D (6 bases). V was clipped by 1 base and J by 4 bases, with 11 bases between them. CDR3 length: 15 residues. CDR1 and CDR2 (germline): SGHRS, YFSETQ. The CDR3 sequence is CASSLNREVTGELFF. In DNA, the CDR3 is TGCGCCAGCAGCTTGAACAGGGAAGTCACCGGGGAGCTGTTTTTT.

The chain employs TRBV5-1 and TRBJ2-2; 7 positions agree with TRBD1. The CDR3 is made up of 16 amino acids. V shed 2 bases and J 0 bases; nucleotides not matched to a gene: 4. Germline V CDR1 and CDR2: SGHRS, YFSETQ. The CDR3 sequence is CASSFGDRANTGELFF. CDR3 sequence (DNA): TGCGCCAGCAGCTTCGGTGACAGGGCGAACACCGGGGAGCTGTTTTTT.

The J gene is TRBJ2-3, the V gene TRBV5-4, with 7 bases matching TRBD2. This CDR3 region has 16 residues. Germline trimming cut 3 bases from V and 0 bases from J; bases unmatched to any gene: 7. The germline CDR1 and CDR2 sequences are SGHNT and YYREEE (reference sequence). The CDR3 loop reads CASSSPGAGSTDTQYF. The CDR3 DNA reads as TGTGCCAGCAGCTCCCCCGGAGCGGGGAGCACAGATACGCAGTATTTT.

The rearrangement links TRBV10-3 to TRBJ1-6, with 7 nucleotides matching TRBD1. Germline V lookup: CDR1 ENHRY, CDR2 SYGVKD. With 6 bases clipped from V and 6 bases from J, the junction kept 2 bases outside the gene matches. There are 13 residues in the CDR3. The CDR3 nucleotides are TGTGCCATCAGGACAGGGACTAATTCACCCCTCCACTTT. Amino acid sequence: CAIRTGTNSPLHF.

This chain uses TRBV7-9 with TRBJ1-5, with 9 bases fitting TRBD1. CDR1 is SEHNR and CDR2 is FQNEAQ in the germline V gene (reference sequence). Trimming cost V 5 bases and J 2 bases; bases outside gene matches: 7. The CDR3 consists of 16 residues. The CDR3 loop is CASSPGTGKGNQPQHF. The DNA of the CDR3 is TGTGCCAGCAGCCCGGGGACAGGGAAGGGCAATCAGCCCCAGCATTTT.

The chain links TRBV9 to TRBJ2-2; TRBD1 matches 9 bases. This CDR3 is built from 14 residues. Germline values: CDR1 SGDLS, CDR2 YYNGEE. V lost 3 bases, J lost 7 bases, and 4 bases stayed unmatched. CDR3 DNA sequence: TGTGCCAGCAGCGCGGGACAGGGAGGCGGGGAGCTGTTTTTT. Translation gives CASSAGQGGGELFF.

This chain joins TRBV18 and TRBJ1-1; 8 nucleotides line up with TRBD1. CDR1 is KGHSH, CDR2 LQKENI, per germline. This CDR3 has 15 residues. V dropped 4 bases and J dropped 0; count of bases not matched to a gene: 4. CDR3 nucleotide sequence: TGTGCCAGCTCACAGGACAGGGTAATGAACACTGAAGCTTTCTTT. Encoded protein: CASSQDRVMNTEAFF.

The chain uses TRBV2 and TRBJ2-7; 8 bases align to TRBD1. Germline V gene lookup returns CDR1 SNHLY and CDR2 FYNNEI. Trimming cost V 6 bases and J 0 bases; bases outside gene matches: 7. The CDR3 has 15 amino acids. CDR3 coding DNA: TGTGCCAGCAGCCCCCGGGACAGGAGCTCCTACGAGCAGTACTTC. Its translation is CASSPRDRSSYEQYF.

This clone was detected only a few times. The rearrangement uses TRBV3-1 (or the pseudogene TRBV3-2) and TRBJ1-3, with unresolved D. The CDR3 has 16 residues. Germline CDR1 and CDR2: LGHDT and YNNKEL (reference sequence). With 1 base removed from V and 4 bases from J, the gap between germline ends came to 14 bases. CDR3 DNA sequence: TGTGCCAGCAGCCAAGTGACTATCCGCTCCGGAAACACCATATATTTT. Translation gives CASSQVTIRSGNTIYF.